This T cell receptor (beta chain) was recovered during a study of T-cell reconstitution after alpha-beta-depleted transplantation in children. Trimming removed 4 bases at V and 0 bases at J, with 13 bases between. CDR3 length: 15 amino acids. From germline, CDR1 is SGHRS and CDR2 YFSETQ. With regard to this clonotype: The antigen remains unidentified.

Whole-study findings and limits: High day-60 TCRbeta diversity in some patients came from surviving recipient T cells and thymic progenitors. One year post-transplant, T-cell counts and diversity were largely derived from T cells produced anew. Expanded clones from the graft, numbering several hundred, reportedly supplied alpha-beta T cells about two months after transplant.

Preparing the TCRbeta library involved the use of unique molecular identifiers. TCRdb re-derived calls from the PCR reads in MiXCR, one entry per CDR3 protein. Of about 210,000 distinct CDR3 sequences listed, more than 15% are singletons. The chain couples TRBV5-1 to TRBJ1-1; no firm D call. The starting material was PBMCs, mostly from graft donor cells, obtained 360 days after TCRalphabeta/CD19-depleted stem cell transplant. The receptor comes from a male patient between 2 and 15 years old who had a stem cell transplant for acute lymphoblastic leukemia, so the T cells may come from the graft donor. As DNA, the CDR3 is TGCGCCAGCAGCCCCACGGTTACCCTGAACACTGAAGCTTTCTTT. Translating it yields CASSPTVTLNTEAFF.